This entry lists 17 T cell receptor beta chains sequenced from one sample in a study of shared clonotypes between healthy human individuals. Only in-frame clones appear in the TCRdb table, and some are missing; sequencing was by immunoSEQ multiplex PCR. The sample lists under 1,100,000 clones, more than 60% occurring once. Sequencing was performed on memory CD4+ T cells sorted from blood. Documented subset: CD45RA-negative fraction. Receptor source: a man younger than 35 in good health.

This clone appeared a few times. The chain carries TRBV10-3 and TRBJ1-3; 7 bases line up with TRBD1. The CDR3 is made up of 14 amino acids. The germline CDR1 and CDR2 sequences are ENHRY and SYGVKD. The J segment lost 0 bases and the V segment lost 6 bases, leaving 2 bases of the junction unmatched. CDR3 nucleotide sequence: TGTGCCATCAGGAGGGACAGCTCTGGAAACACCATATATTTT. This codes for CAIRRDSSGNTIYF.

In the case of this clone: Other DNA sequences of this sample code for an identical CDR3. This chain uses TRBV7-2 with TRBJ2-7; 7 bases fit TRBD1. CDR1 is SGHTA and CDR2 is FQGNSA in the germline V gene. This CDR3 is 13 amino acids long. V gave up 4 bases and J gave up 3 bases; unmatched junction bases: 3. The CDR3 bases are TGTGCCAGCAGCTCCCGGGACAGCTACGAGCAGTACTTC. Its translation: CASSSRDSYEQYF. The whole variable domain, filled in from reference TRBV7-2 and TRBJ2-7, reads GAGVSQSPSNKVTEKGKDVELRCDPISGHTALYWYRQSLGQGLEFLIYFQGNSAPDKSGLPSDRFSAERTGGSVSTLTIQRTQQEDSAVYLCASSSRDSYEQYFGPGTRLTVT.

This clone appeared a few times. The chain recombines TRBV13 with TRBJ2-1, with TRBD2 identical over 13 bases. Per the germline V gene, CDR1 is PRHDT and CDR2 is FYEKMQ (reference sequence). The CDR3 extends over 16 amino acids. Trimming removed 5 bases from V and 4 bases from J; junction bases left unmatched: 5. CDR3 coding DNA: TGTGCCAGCAGCCGACTAGCGGGGGGAACTTACAATGAGCAGTTCTTC. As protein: CASSRLAGGTYNEQFF.

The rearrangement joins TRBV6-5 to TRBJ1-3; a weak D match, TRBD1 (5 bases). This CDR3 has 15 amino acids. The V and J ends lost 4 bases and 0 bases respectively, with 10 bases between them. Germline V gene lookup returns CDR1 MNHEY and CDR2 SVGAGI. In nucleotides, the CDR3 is TGTGCCAGCAGTTCCGGGGCCCACTCTGGAAACACCATATATTTT. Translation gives CASSSGAHSGNTIYF.

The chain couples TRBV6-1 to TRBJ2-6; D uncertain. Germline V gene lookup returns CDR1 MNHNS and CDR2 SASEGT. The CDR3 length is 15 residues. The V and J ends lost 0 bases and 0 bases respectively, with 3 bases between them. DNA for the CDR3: TGTGCCAGCAGTGAAGCTATCTCTGGGGCCAACGTCCTGACTTTC. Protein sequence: CASSEAISGANVLTF.

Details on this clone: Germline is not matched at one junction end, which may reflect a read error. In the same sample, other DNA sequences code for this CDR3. CDR3 bases: TGTGCTAGCAGCCGAGGGGTAGGGGAGACCCAGTACTTC. Amino acid sequence: CASSRGVGETQYF. The gene calls are TRBV7-7 and TRBJ2-5; D could derive from TRBD1 or TRBD2 (5 bases each). CDR1 and CDR2 (germline): SSHAT, FNYEAQ (reference sequence). The CDR3 has 13 amino acids.

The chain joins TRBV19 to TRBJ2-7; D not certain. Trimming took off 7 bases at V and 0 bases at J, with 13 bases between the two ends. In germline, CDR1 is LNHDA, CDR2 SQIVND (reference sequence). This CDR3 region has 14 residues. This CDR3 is CASKLGPSSYEQYF. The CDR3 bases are TGTGCCAGTAAATTAGGTCCCAGCTCCTACGAGCAGTACTTC.

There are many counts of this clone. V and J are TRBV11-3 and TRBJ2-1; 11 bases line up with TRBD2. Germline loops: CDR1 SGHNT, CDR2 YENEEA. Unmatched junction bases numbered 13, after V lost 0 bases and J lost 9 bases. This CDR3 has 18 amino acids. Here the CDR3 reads CASSLDGWGTGTSGEQFF. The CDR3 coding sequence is TGTGCCAGCAGCTTAGATGGGTGGGGCACCGGGACTAGCGGTGAGCAGTTCTTC.

The CDR3 here is CASSLKTGELFF. The CDR3 coding sequence is TGTGCCAGTAGTCTAAAAACCGGGGAGCTGTTTTTT. The J gene is TRBJ2-2, the V gene TRBV19; D gene ambiguous. CDR3 size: 12 residues. Germline V gene data show CDR1 as LNHDA and CDR2 as SQIVND (reference sequence). Trimming stripped 5 bases from V and 5 bases from J, with 6 bases between.

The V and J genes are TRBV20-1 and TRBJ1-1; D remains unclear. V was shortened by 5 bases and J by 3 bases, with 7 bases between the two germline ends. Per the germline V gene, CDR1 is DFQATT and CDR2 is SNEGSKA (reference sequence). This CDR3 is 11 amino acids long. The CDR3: CSASKDTEAFF. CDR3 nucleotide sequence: TGCAGTGCTTCCAAGGACACTGAAGCTTTCTTT.

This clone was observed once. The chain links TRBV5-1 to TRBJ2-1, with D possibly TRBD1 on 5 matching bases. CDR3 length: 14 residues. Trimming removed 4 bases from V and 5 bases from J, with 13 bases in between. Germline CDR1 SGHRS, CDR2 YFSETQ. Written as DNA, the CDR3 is TGCGCCAGCAGCCGCCAAAGACAGAACAATGAGCAGTTCTTC. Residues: CASSRQRQNNEQFF.

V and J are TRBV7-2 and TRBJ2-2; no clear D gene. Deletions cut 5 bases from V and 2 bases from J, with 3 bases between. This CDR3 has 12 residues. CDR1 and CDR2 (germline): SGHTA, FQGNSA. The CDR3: CASSINTGELFF. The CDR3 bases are TGTGCCAGCAGCATTAACACCGGGGAGCTGTTTTTT.

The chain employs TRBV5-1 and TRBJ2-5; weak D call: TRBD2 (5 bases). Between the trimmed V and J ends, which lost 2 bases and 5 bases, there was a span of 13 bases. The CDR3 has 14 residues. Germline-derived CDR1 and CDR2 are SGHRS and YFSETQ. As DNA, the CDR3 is TGCGCCAGCAGCTTACTAGGGTTGGAGGAGACCCAGTACTTC. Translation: CASSLLGLEETQYF.

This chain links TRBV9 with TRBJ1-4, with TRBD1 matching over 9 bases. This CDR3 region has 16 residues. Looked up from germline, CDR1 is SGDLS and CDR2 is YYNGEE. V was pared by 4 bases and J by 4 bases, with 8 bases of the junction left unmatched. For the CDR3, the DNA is TGTGCCAGCAGCTCGGGACAGGGTGTTTTTAATGAAAAACTGTTTTTT. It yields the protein CASSSGQGVFNEKLFF.

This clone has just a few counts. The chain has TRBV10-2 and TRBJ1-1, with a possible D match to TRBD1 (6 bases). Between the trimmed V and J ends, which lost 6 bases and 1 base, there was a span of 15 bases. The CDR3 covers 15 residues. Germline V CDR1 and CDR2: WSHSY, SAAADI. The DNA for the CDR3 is TGCGCCAGCAGCAAGCAGGGACAAAAGAACACTGAAGCTTTCTTT. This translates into CASSKQGQKNTEAFF.

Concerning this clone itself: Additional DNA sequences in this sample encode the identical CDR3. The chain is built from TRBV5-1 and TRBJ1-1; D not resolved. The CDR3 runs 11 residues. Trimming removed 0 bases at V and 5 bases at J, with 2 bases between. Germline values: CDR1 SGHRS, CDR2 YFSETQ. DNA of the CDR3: TGCGCCAGCAGCTTGGGAACTGAAGCTTTCTTT. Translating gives CASSLGTEAFF. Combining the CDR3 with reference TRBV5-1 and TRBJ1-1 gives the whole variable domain KAGVTQTPRYLIKTRGQQVTLSCSPISGHRSVSWYQQTPGQGLQFLFEYFSETQRNKGNFPGRFSGRQFSNSRSEMNVSTLELGDSALYLCASSLGTEAFFGQGTRLTVV.

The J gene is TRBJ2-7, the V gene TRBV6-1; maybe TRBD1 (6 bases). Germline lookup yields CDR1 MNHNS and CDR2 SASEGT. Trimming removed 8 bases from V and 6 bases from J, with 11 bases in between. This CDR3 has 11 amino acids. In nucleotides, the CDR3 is TGTGCCAGCTATACAGGGCGCGAGCAGTACTTC. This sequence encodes CASYTGREQYF.